This T cell receptor (beta chain) was profiled in a study of blood T cell repertoires in COVID-19. Generated by immunoSEQ multiplex PCR, the TCRdb table keeps only in-frame clones and is missing some. The data show approximately 250,000 clones, about 82% seen once. This clone was counted a single time. V gave up 4 bases and J gave up 3 bases; unmatched junction bases: 5. This CDR3 has 15 amino acids. Germline V gene data show CDR1 as MGHRA and CDR2 as YSYEKL. This clonotype originated in a woman aged 55 to 70 with active or convalescent COVID-19. This chain links TRBV4-1 with TRBJ2-1; 8 bases are shared with TRBD1. The specimen was peripheral blood. As DNA, the CDR3 is TGCGCCAGCAGCCGAGGACAGGGTGACTACAATGAGCAGTTCTTC. As protein: CASSRGQGDYNEQFF.